This TCR beta chain was obtained from a study of blood T cell repertoires in COVID-19. About the research overall: Both acute and convalescent COVID-19 samples were obtained from the United States, Italy and Spain. Sources were T cells, B-cell-depleted T cells, or PBMCs; the material itself was cDNA or gDNA.

Deletions cut 6 bases from V and 5 bases from J, with 13 bases between. Looked up from germline, CDR1 is MNHEY and CDR2 is SMNVEV (reference sequence). The CDR3 has 13 residues. The authors' processing: Estimation of nucleated cell counts relied on the amplification of reference gene primers. The method was immunoSEQ multiplex PCR; TCRdb's version includes in-frame clones alone and lacks a portion of them. V and J calls and clone size come straight from that table; D and trimming were deduced from the DNA. The table records about 190,000 clones, roughly 78% of them present only once. The V call is TRBV27, the J call TRBJ2-5, with D possibly being TRBD2 (5 bases). Sequencing used peripheral blood. The receptor was derived from a woman of 80 years or more with active or convalescent COVID-19. The CDR3 protein is CASSPSSGETQYF. DNA of the CDR3: TGTGCCAGCAGCCCTAGCTCTGGGGAGACCCAGTACTTC.